This T cell receptor beta chain was identified in a study of shared clonotypes between healthy human individuals. Assay used: immunoSEQ multiplex PCR; TCRdb lists only in-frame clones, some missing. Of hundreds of thousands of clones listed, almost 97% are singletons. The germline V gene encodes CDR1 MRHNA and CDR2 SNTAGT. The V end lost 6 bases, the J end lost 5 bases, and 14 bases lay between the germline ends. The CDR3 has 14 residues. This clonotype was sampled from a woman aged 25 to 39 in good health. J is TRBJ2-1 and V is TRBV6-4, with TRBD2 as a possible D gene (5 bases). Material for sequencing was naive CD4+ T cells sorted from blood. As for subset: CD45RA+ positively selected. The CDR3 is CASSPSPFDNEQFF. The DNA for the CDR3 is TGTGCCAGCAGCCCTAGCCCCTTTGACAATGAGCAGTTCTTC.